Below, 26 T cell receptor beta chains from the same sample are listed, as sequenced in a study of molecular identifiers for immune sequencing clone quantification. TCRdb passed the PCR reads through MiXCR, listing each CDR3 protein once. The sample comprises about 510,000 distinct CDR3 sequences, roughly 23% of which are singletons, and 0.7% to 1% rests with the top ten. Specimen: naive CD8+ T cells from blood, with Jurkat cell RNA spiked in. Stated subset: FACS-sorted CD8+CD4-CCR7+CD45RA+ naive T cells. The receptors derive from a human donor in good health. Some libraries in this study had Jurkat cell RNA spiked in.

The CDR3 region is CASSLVLGGRNEAFF. CDR3 DNA: TGTGCCAGCAGCTTAGTTTTGGGGGGGCGTAATGAAGCTTTCTTT. This chain connects TRBV7-9 to TRBJ1-1; the D gene is possibly TRBD1 (6 bases). CDR1 is SEHNR and CDR2 is FQNEAQ in the germline V gene (reference sequence). The CDR3 has 15 residues. V was trimmed by 1 base and J by 7 bases, leaving 16 bases between them. The entire variable domain, with the rest obtained from reference TRBV7-9 and TRBJ1-1, is as follows: DTGVSQNPRHKITKRGQNVTFRCDPISEHNRLYWYRQTLGQGPEFLTYFQNEAQLEKSRLLSDRFSAERPKGSFSTLEIQRTEQGDSAMYLCASSLVLGGRNEAFFGQGTRLTVV.

A note on this clonotype: The junction departs from the called germline gene at one end, perhaps through a read error. This chain joins TRBV4-3 and TRBJ2-3; 11 bases align to TRBD1. This CDR3 has 16 residues. Germline CDR1 LGHNA, CDR2 YSLEER. In DNA form, the CDR3 reads TGCGCCAGCAGCCAAGATCGGACAGGGGGCGCAGATCCGCAGTATTTT. Its protein product is CASSQDRTGGADPQYF.

This clonotype was seen repeatedly, ten times or more. This chain uses TRBV29-1 with TRBJ2-7; perhaps TRBD2 as D (5 bases). The germline gives CDR1 SQVTM, CDR2 ANQGSEA. The CDR3 has 14 residues. V was clipped by 3 bases and J by 0 bases, with 12 bases between them. CDR3 bases: TGCAGCGTTGACTCTAGCCCGAGCTCCTACGAGCAGTACTTC. It translates to CSVDSSPSSYEQYF.

The sample holds many counts of this clonotype. The gene calls are TRBV6-2 or TRBV6-3 and TRBJ1-1; no clear D. There are 15 residues in the CDR3. Germline V gives CDR1 MNHEY, CDR2 SVGEGT. V was shortened by 6 bases and J by 1 base, with 15 bases between the two germline ends. The CDR3 nucleotides read TGTGCCAGCAGCCCCATCCGAGCTCCGAACACTGAAGCTTTCTTT. This codes for CASSPIRAPNTEAFF.

In this sample, this clonotype turned up a few times. The CDR3 loop is CASSQVGAYNEQFF. CDR3 nucleotides: TGCGCCAGCAGCCAAGTTGGGGCGTACAATGAGCAGTTCTTC. V and J are TRBV4-3 and TRBJ2-1; TRBD1 is a possible D gene (5 bases). Germline lookup yields CDR1 LGHNA and CDR2 YSLEER. The CDR3 runs 14 residues. With 1 base removed from V and 4 bases from J, the gap between germline ends came to 8 bases.

This clonotype showed up many times. This chain links TRBV27 with TRBJ2-3, with a tentative D call TRBD1 (5 bases). CDR1 is MNHEY and CDR2 is SMNVEV in the germline V gene (reference sequence). This CDR3 is built from 14 residues. The germline V and J ends were trimmed by 5 bases and 2 bases, with 11 bases remaining between them. The CDR3 sequence is CASSPLGDTDTQYF. The CDR3 DNA follows: TGTGCCAGCAGTCCCCTAGGGGACACAGATACGCAGTATTTT.

The chain recombines TRBV12-3 or TRBV12-4 with TRBJ2-1; TRBD2 agrees at 9 bases. The V segment lost 2 bases and the J segment 7 bases; nucleotides outside the gene matches: 6. The CDR3 is 15 residues long. CDR3 amino acids: CASSLSSGASNEQFF. CDR3 in DNA: TGTGCCAGCAGTTTATCTAGCGGGGCTTCGAATGAGCAGTTCTTC.

This clonotype was picked up many times. The V call is TRBV6-6, the J call TRBJ1-6; D call uncertain. V was pared by 7 bases and J by 9 bases, with 22 bases between. The CDR3 is 16 amino acids. Germline V gives CDR1 MNHNY, CDR2 SVGAGI (reference sequence). The CDR3 spells CASTQHRAVDSSPLHF. The CDR3, as DNA: TGTGCCAGCACCCAACACCGGGCAGTAGATAGTTCACCCCTCCACTTT.

The chain recombines TRBV15 with TRBJ1-1; possibly TRBD1 for D (5 bases). This CDR3 contains 15 residues. V was trimmed by 1 base and J by 6 bases, leaving 15 bases between them. CDR1 is LNHNV and CDR2 is YYDKDF in the germline V gene (reference sequence). This CDR3 reads CATSRGIPSTAEAFF. The CDR3 nucleotides read TGTGCCACCAGCAGAGGTATCCCCTCGACAGCTGAAGCTTTCTTT.

This clonotype was observed many times. The chain is built from TRBV4-1 and TRBJ2-7; possible D gene TRBD1, 5 bases. The V gene lost 0 bases and the J gene lost 2 bases, with 17 bases spanning the gap. Germline lookup yields CDR1 MGHRA and CDR2 YSYEKL. CDR3 length: 17 residues. CDR3 loop: CASSQDQGTALTYEQYF. CDR3 bases: TGCGCCAGCAGCCAAGATCAGGGAACAGCGCTTACCTACGAGCAGTACTTC.

This sequence joins TRBV6-2 or TRBV6-3 and TRBJ2-7; TRBD1 might be the D (5 bases). Trimming pared 6 bases from V and 0 bases from J, leaving 21 bases between. The CDR3 totals 17 residues. Germline V gives CDR1 MNHEY, CDR2 SVGEGT. CDR3 coding DNA: TGTGCCAGCAGACCGAGAACAGGCATTCGCCTCTCCTACGAGCAGTACTTC. Residues: CASRPRTGIRLSYEQYF.

V usage is TRBV2 and J usage is TRBJ2-5, with 7 bases matching TRBD2. CDR1 SNHLY and CDR2 FYNNEI come from the germline V gene. This CDR3 comprises 14 residues. Trimming cost V 5 bases and J 0 bases; bases outside gene matches: 3. CDR3 sequence (DNA): TGTGCCAGCAGTTGGGAGGGTCACCAAGAGACCCAGTACTTC. It encodes CASSWEGHQETQYF.

Comment on this clonotype: Sequence at one end of the junction differs from germline and may be a read error. V and J are TRBV4-3 and TRBJ2-5; TRBD2 might be the D (6 bases). Germline V gives CDR1 LGHNA, CDR2 YSLEER. CDR3 length: 16 residues. In DNA form, the CDR3 reads TGCGCCAGCGGCCAAGATCGGGTAGCGGCGCAAGAGACCCAGTACTTC. Encoded protein: CASGQDRVAAQETQYF.

In its sample, this clonotype was seen many times. The CDR3 DNA reads TGTGCCAGCAGCGAGACAGGGTCCGGAAACACCATATATTTT. It is translated as CASSETGSGNTIYF. The V gene is TRBV7-6, the J gene TRBJ1-3; 7 bases are shared with TRBD1. CDR3 length: 14 amino acids. V shed 5 bases and J 4 bases; nucleotides not matched to a gene: 5. Germline lookup yields CDR1 SGHVS and CDR2 FNYEAQ.

This clonotype was found many times. The chain uses TRBV28 and TRBJ1-1; D is possibly TRBD1 (5 bases). The CDR3 consists of 14 residues. The V and J ends lost 7 bases and 7 bases respectively, with 19 bases between them. Germline V gene lookup returns CDR1 MDHEN and CDR2 SYDVKM. The CDR3 DNA follows: TGTGCCAGCACCCATTGGACGCGGGGGAATGAAGCTTTCTTT. Amino acid sequence: CASTHWTRGNEAFF.

The chain uses TRBV12-3 or TRBV12-4 and TRBJ2-1; no clear D. Trimming cost V 8 bases and J 10 bases, with 9 bases left between them. The CDR3 loop spans 10 amino acids. The CDR3 spells CASGVSEQFF. The CDR3 nucleotides are TGTGCCAGCGGGGTTTCAGAGCAGTTCTTC.

This clonotype was seen many times. The CDR3 region has the DNA TGTGCCATCAGTGATAACGCGGGGGACACTGAAGCTTTCTTT. Protein sequence: CAISDNAGDTEAFF. The chain links TRBV10-3 to TRBJ1-1; D may be TRBD1 (5 bases). V gave up 3 bases and J gave up 3 bases, with 11 bases separating them. CDR1 and CDR2 from the germline V gene are ENHRY and SYGVKD. The CDR3 loop spans 14 amino acids.

This clonotype showed up just a few times. At one end, the junction sequence differs from germline, possibly due to a read error. The gene calls are TRBV6-2 or TRBV6-3 and TRBJ2-7; D might be TRBD1 (5 bases). Germline-derived CDR1 and CDR2 are MNHEY and SVGEGT. CDR3 length: 14 amino acids. DNA of the CDR3: TGTGCCAGCAGTTACGGCAGGGTTGAGTACGAGCGGTACTTC. Translation gives CASSYGRVEYERYF.

V and J are TRBV11-2 and TRBJ2-5; 12 bases match TRBD2. Germline values: CDR1 SGHAT, CDR2 FQNNGV. V gave up 5 bases and J gave up 4 bases; unmatched junction bases: 8. The CDR3 is 16 residues long. CDR3 in amino acids: CASSLAGGRSRETQYF. The CDR3 DNA is TGTGCCAGCAGCCTAGCGGGGGGGCGATCCCGAGAGACCCAGTACTTC.

The genes are TRBV6-2 or TRBV6-3 and TRBJ1-6; D call uncertain. Trimming cost V 6 bases and J 9 bases, with 12 bases left between them. The CDR3 runs 13 residues. Germline values: CDR1 MNHEY, CDR2 SVGEGT. The CDR3 bases are TGTGCCAGCAGAACAATGACGGGTTCACCCCTCCACTTT. Its protein is CASRTMTGSPLHF.

The J gene is TRBJ1-1, the V gene TRBV7-8; TRBD1 matches at 8 bases. V dropped 1 base and J dropped 3; count of bases not matched to a gene: 10. Germline CDR1 reads SGHVS; CDR2 reads FQNEAQ. The CDR3 consists of 17 residues. The CDR3 bases are TGTGCCAGCAGCTTAGTTCCAGGGGGCGTCCAGGACACTGAAGCTTTCTTT. Translation gives CASSLVPGGVQDTEAFF.

This clonotype came up many times. This sequence joins TRBV14 and TRBJ1-5, with D uncertain. Trimming removed 3 bases from V and 5 bases from J, with 14 bases in between. The CDR3 is 15 amino acids. The V gene's germline CDR1 is SGHDN and CDR2 FVKESK. CDR3 DNA sequence: TGTGCCAGCAGCCAGGGAACAGACCGGCATCAGCCCCAGCATTTT. This codes for CASSQGTDRHQPQHF. Using reference TRBV14 and TRBJ1-5 for the parts outside the CDR3, the full variable domain is EAGVTQFPSHSVIEKGQTVTLRCDPISGHDNLYWYRRVMGKEIKFLLHFVKESKQDESGMPNNRFLAERTGGTYSTLKVQPAELEDSGVYFCASSQGTDRHQPQHFGDGTRLSIL.

This clonotype has a handful of counts. V and J are TRBV29-1 and TRBJ2-3, with TRBD2 identical over 10 bases. Per the germline V gene, CDR1 is SQVTM and CDR2 is ANQGSEA. With 3 bases clipped from V and 6 bases from J, the junction kept 12 bases outside the gene matches. The CDR3 has 16 residues. For the CDR3, the DNA is TGCAGCGTTGAGACGGGGACTAGCGCGATCGGTGATACGCAGTATTTT. This gives the protein CSVETGTSAIGDTQYF.

This chain links TRBV7-2 with TRBJ1-5; D is undetermined. In germline, CDR1 is SGHTA, CDR2 FQGNSA. CDR3 length equals 13 residues. The V gene lost 4 bases and the J gene lost 5 bases, with 9 bases spanning the gap. The CDR3 nucleotides are TGTGCCAGCAGCTCATACAACTATCAGCCCCAGCATTTT. Amino acids: CASSSYNYQPQHF.

The V and J genes are TRBV19 and TRBJ1-5; 9 positions match TRBD1. CDR3 length: 14 amino acids. CDR1 is LNHDA, CDR2 SQIVND, per germline (reference sequence). The junction had 5 bases not matched to a gene; V was cut back by 7 bases and J by 4 bases. The CDR3 DNA follows: TGTGCCAGTACCAAGACAGGGGGAAATCAGCCCCAGCATTTT. It yields the protein CASTKTGGNQPQHF.

The chain recombines TRBV10-1 with TRBJ2-2; tentative D call: TRBD1 (6 bases). The CDR3 is 19 amino acids. CDR1 and CDR2 (germline): WNHNN, SYGVQD (reference sequence). Trimming shortened V by 0 bases and J by 4 bases, and 21 bases separated the two germline ends. CDR3 region: CASSESLSPQGSLTGELFF. CDR3 DNA sequence: TGCGCCAGCAGTGAGTCGTTATCCCCACAGGGAAGTCTCACCGGGGAGCTGTTTTTT.